The next 23 T cell receptor beta chains were all read from a single sample in a study of T cells after yellow fever vaccination. MiXCR, applied by TCRdb to the 5' RACE reads, yields one record per CDR3 protein. The repertoire holds more than 95,000 distinct CDR3 sequences, with nearly 15% as singletons. Sequenced here: CD8+ T cells sorted from PBMCs, sampled 5 days after the yellow fever booster vaccination. Receptor source: a man between 18 and 35 years old who received the YFV17D yellow fever vaccine.

The chain joins TRBV7-6 to TRBJ2-1; D not certain. CDR1 is SGHVS and CDR2 is FNYEAQ in the germline V gene. Trimming shortened V by 4 bases and J by 10 bases, and 20 bases separated the two germline ends. The length of the CDR3 is 15 residues. CDR3 nucleotides: TGTGCCAGCAGCTCGGGCCGAAAACTCCCGAAGGAGCAGTTCTTC. Encoded protein: CASSSGRKLPKEQFF.

This clonotype was observed a few times. This sequence joins TRBV20-1 and TRBJ1-5; D remains ambiguous. Trimming shortened V by 0 bases and J by 2 bases, and 11 bases separated the two germline ends. The V gene's germline CDR1 is DFQATT and CDR2 SNEGSKA (reference sequence). CDR3 length equals 15 residues. The CDR3 spells CSARDQGFGNQPQHF. CDR3 in DNA: TGCAGTGCTAGAGATCAAGGGTTCGGCAATCAGCCCCAGCATTTT.

This clonotype has only a few counts. This chain joins TRBV2 and TRBJ2-7, with D hard to call. Trimming removed 7 bases at V and 0 bases at J, with 7 bases between. Germline lookup yields CDR1 SNHLY and CDR2 FYNNEI. This CDR3 region has 12 residues. Here the CDR3 DNA reads TGTGCCAGCACCGGCGCCTCCTACGAGCAGTACGTC. Encoded protein: CASTGASYEQYV.

This clonotype was found a few times. The gene calls are TRBV20-1 and TRBJ2-1; D is perhaps TRBD2 (6 bases). Trimming left V 2 bases short and J 1 base short, with 21 bases between. CDR1 and CDR2 (germline): DFQATT, SNEGSKA (reference sequence). There are 18 residues in the CDR3. As DNA, the CDR3 is TGCAGTGCTAGAAGTGTAGTGATACGGGAGTTATCCTACAATGAGCAGTTCTTC. This sequence encodes CSARSVVIRELSYNEQFF.

This clonotype has just a few counts. The rearrangement links TRBV5-1 to TRBJ2-2; D gene unclear. Per germline, CDR1 SGHRS and CDR2 YFSETQ. The germline V and J ends were trimmed by 4 bases and 1 base, with 5 bases remaining between them. The CDR3 spans 13 residues. In nucleotides, the CDR3 is TGCGCCAGCAGCCAGGAGAACACCGGGGAGCTGTTTTTT. Encoded protein: CASSQENTGELFF.

The CDR3 protein is CASSRVEEGYYNEQFF. DNA of the CDR3: TGTGCCAGCAGCCGTGTAGAGGAGGGTTACTACAATGAGCAGTTCTTC. The chain is built from TRBV7-6 and TRBJ2-1; TRBD2 is a possible D gene (6 bases). V dropped 5 bases and J dropped 3 bases, with 17 bases sitting between them. Germline CDR1 SGHVS, CDR2 FNYEAQ. The CDR3 spans 16 residues.

This clonotype has ten or more counts. The V gene is TRBV4-3, the J gene TRBJ2-7; 7 bases are a match to TRBD1. The CDR3 runs to 17 residues. Germline-derived CDR1 and CDR2 are LGHNA and YSLEER. V shed 0 bases and J 1 base; nucleotides not matched to a gene: 9. CDR3: CASSQDDVQGDSYEQYF. DNA for the CDR3: TGCGCCAGCAGCCAAGATGATGTCCAGGGGGATTCCTACGAGCAGTACTTC.

In its sample, this clonotype was seen many times. The chain is built from TRBV6-5 and TRBJ2-5; no firm D call. Trimming shortened V by 2 bases and J by 3 bases, and 4 bases separated the two germline ends. Germline values: CDR1 MNHEY, CDR2 SVGAGI. The CDR3 is 12 amino acids. In DNA, the CDR3 is TGTGCCAGCAGTTACGAGAAAGAGACCCAGTACTTC. It codes for CASSYEKETQYF.

This chain uses TRBV5-1 with TRBJ1-1; D remains ambiguous. The CDR3 spans 16 residues. Per germline, CDR1 SGHRS and CDR2 YFSETQ. V was shortened by 6 bases and J by 1 base, with 19 bases between the two germline ends. CDR3 sequence reads: CASTPQPGRQNTEAFF. The CDR3 DNA is TGCGCCAGCACCCCCCAGCCTGGACGGCAGAACACTGAAGCTTTCTTT.

Note on this clonotype: The junction does not match germline at one end; this may be a read error. The rearrangement links TRBV15 to TRBJ1-1; D is perhaps TRBD1 (6 bases). Looked up from germline, CDR1 is LNHNV and CDR2 is YYDKDF (reference sequence). The CDR3 is 15 residues long. The chain's CDR3 is CATSRVRGQVTVAFF. CDR3 sequence (DNA): TGTGCCACCAGCAGAGTGCGGGGGCAGGTCACTGTAGCTTTCTTT.

This chain links TRBV25-1 with TRBJ2-7; the D gene could be TRBD1 or TRBD2 (5 bases each). CDR3 size: 15 residues. Between the trimmed V and J ends, which lost 3 bases and 0 bases, there was a span of 12 bases. The germline gives CDR1 MGHDK, CDR2 SYGVNS. The chain's CDR3 is CASSDPLGVSYEQYF. The CDR3 coding sequence is TGTGCCAGCAGTGACCCCCTGGGGGTCTCCTACGAGCAGTACTTC.

This clonotype was counted between two and nine times. J is TRBJ1-2 and V is TRBV27; D possibly corresponds to TRBD1 (6 bases). CDR1 is MNHEY, CDR2 SMNVEV, per germline (reference sequence). Trimming cost V 6 bases and J 2 bases, with 16 bases left between them. This CDR3 comprises 15 residues. The CDR3 DNA is TGTGCCAGCAGACCGCGAGGGGGGCTAAACTATGGCTACACCTTC. Translated, it gives CASRPRGGLNYGYTF.

The V gene is TRBV18, the J gene TRBJ2-7; D is unresolved. The germline V gene encodes CDR1 KGHSH and CDR2 LQKENI. The CDR3 is made up of 12 amino acids. V lost 3 bases to trimming and J lost 0 bases, with 3 bases between them. The CDR3 here is CASSPFSYEQYV. CDR3 DNA sequence: TGTGCCAGCTCACCTTTCTCCTACGAGCAGTACGTC.

This clonotype came up a few times. V gene TRBV6-2 or TRBV6-3 combines with J gene TRBJ2-2; D might be TRBD2 (6 bases). Trimming pared 4 bases from V and 3 bases from J, leaving 9 bases between. Looked up from germline, CDR1 is MNHEY and CDR2 is SVGEGT. This CDR3 region has 14 residues. The CDR3 DNA follows: TGTGCCAGCAGTTTGCGGGACTACACCGGGGAGCTGTTTTTT. Translating it yields CASSLRDYTGELFF.

This clonotype has a handful of counts. The chain is built from TRBV7-8 and TRBJ1-5; D is unresolved. This CDR3 has 15 amino acids. From germline, CDR1 is SGHVS and CDR2 FQNEAQ. Trimming shortened V by 2 bases and J by 3 bases, and 11 bases separated the two germline ends. CDR3 region: CASSLLRSNNQPQHF. The CDR3 bases are TGTGCCAGCAGCTTACTGCGATCGAACAATCAGCCCCAGCATTTT.

This clonotype has more than one count but fewer than ten. The chain links TRBV27 to TRBJ2-7; 7 bases agree with TRBD2. V was pared by 5 bases and J by 7 bases, with 17 bases of the junction left unmatched. CDR3 length equals 16 residues. CDR1 and CDR2 (germline): MNHEY, SMNVEV (reference sequence). The CDR3 DNA sequence: TGTGCCAGCAGTCACCTCCTCGGGGGGACTGGGTGGGAGCAGTACTTC. Residues: CASSHLLGGTGWEQYF.

The chain employs TRBV7-8 and TRBJ2-1; D may match TRBD1 or TRBD2 (5 bases each). Germline CDR1 SGHVS, CDR2 FQNEAQ. The CDR3 has 16 amino acids. The germline V and J ends were trimmed by 8 bases and 5 bases, with 22 bases remaining between them. The DNA of the CDR3 is TGTGCCAGCGGACATTTAAAGGCGGGTTATCACAATGAGCAGTTCTTC. Amino acid sequence: CASGHLKAGYHNEQFF. Filled out from reference TRBV7-8 and TRBJ2-1, the complete variable domain reads GAGVSQSPRYKVAKRGQDVALRCDPISGHVSLFWYQQALGQGPEFLTYFQNEAQLDKSGLPSDRFFAERPEGSVSTLKIQRTQQEDSAVYLCASGHLKAGYHNEQFFGPGTRLTVL.

This clonotype was detected only a few times. This chain links TRBV7-8 with TRBJ2-5; the D gene is possibly TRBD2 (6 bases). The CDR3 sequence is 18 residues long. Trimming took 4 bases from V and 4 from J, leaving 25 bases between them. Germline V gene sequence: CDR1 SGHVS, CDR2 FQNEAQ. The CDR3 coding sequence is TGTGCCAGCAGCTCACCCTACTTCTATAGCGGAGGCGGAGAGACCCAGTACTTC. This gives the protein CASSSPYFYSGGGETQYF.

The chain's CDR3 is CATVQGGEQYV. For the CDR3, the DNA is TGTGCCACAGTCCAGGGGGGCGAGCAGTACGTC. The genes are TRBV19 and TRBJ2-7; possibly TRBD1 for D (7 bases). V lost 10 bases and J lost 6, with 13 bases in between. This CDR3 region has 11 residues. CDR1 is LNHDA and CDR2 is SQIVND in the germline V gene (reference sequence).

V gene TRBV4-3 combines with J gene TRBJ2-5; no reliable D call. The CDR3 covers 14 residues. Trimming cost V 1 base and J 5 bases, with 11 bases left between them. Germline V gene lookup returns CDR1 LGHNA and CDR2 YSLEER. Written as DNA, the CDR3 is TGCGCCAGCAGCCAAGGTGGAGCTCGCGAGACCCAGTACTTC. It is translated as CASSQGGARETQYF.

In this sample, this clonotype turned up a few times. This rearrangement joins TRBV6-1 to TRBJ1-2; D might be TRBD1 (5 bases). The CDR3 spans 16 residues. V dropped 3 bases and J dropped 8 bases, with 22 bases sitting between them. Germline CDR1 is MNHNS and CDR2 is SASEGT. CDR3 amino acids: CASSESGGFPTIGYTF. CDR3 nucleotides: TGTGCCAGCAGTGAGAGTGGGGGTTTTCCAACGATCGGCTACACCTTC.

The V call is TRBV4-3, the J call TRBJ2-2; D is perhaps TRBD2 (6 bases). Germline CDR1 LGHNA, CDR2 YSLEER. The CDR3 loop spans 17 amino acids. Trimming left V 0 bases short and J 0 bases short, with 11 bases between. The CDR3 here is CASSQDLGGANTGELFF. The CDR3 region has the DNA TGCGCCAGCAGCCAAGATTTGGGGGGTGCGAACACCGGGGAGCTGTTTTTT.

The rearrangement uses TRBV10-1 and TRBJ2-1; D possibly corresponds to TRBD2 (6 bases). Between the trimmed V and J ends, which lost 6 bases and 5 bases, there was a span of 14 bases. From germline, CDR1 is WNHNN and CDR2 SYGVQD (reference sequence). The CDR3 has 14 amino acids. CDR3 loop: CASSARGSDNEQFF. CDR3 in DNA: TGCGCCAGCAGCGCCCGGGGGAGTGACAATGAGCAGTTCTTC.